These 15 T cell receptor beta chains were all obtained from the same sample, sequenced in a study of blood T cell repertoires in COVID-19. The protocol was immunoSEQ multiplex PCR, while the TCRdb copy is restricted to in-frame clones and leaves out a portion. This sample has about 95,000 clones; over 70% occur once, and the top ten carry around 25%. The sequenced sample was peripheral blood. The receptors were sampled from a man at least 80 years old with active or convalescent COVID-19.

V usage is TRBV28 and J usage is TRBJ2-7, with D possibly TRBD1 on 6 matching bases. V was trimmed by 5 bases and J by 4 bases, leaving 9 bases between them. Germline CDR1 reads MDHEN; CDR2 reads SYDVKM. This CDR3 contains 12 residues. In nucleotides, the CDR3 is TGTGCCAGCAGTCAACAGGGATACGAGCAGTACTTC. Protein product: CASSQQGYEQYF.

This rearrangement joins TRBV3-1 (or the pseudogene TRBV3-2) to TRBJ1-4, with D unresolved. V lost 4 bases to trimming and J lost 2 bases, with 11 bases between them. The CDR3 contains 15 residues. Per the germline V gene, CDR1 is LGHDT and CDR2 is YNNKEL (reference sequence). CDR3 sequence: CASSPREGTNEKLFF. DNA for the CDR3: TGTGCCAGCAGCCCAAGGGAGGGCACTAATGAAAAACTGTTTTTT.

This clone is a singleton in its sample. CDR3 protein: CSVAGSSYEQYF. For the CDR3, the DNA is TGCAGCGTTGCCGGGAGCTCCTACGAGCAGTACTTC. This chain links TRBV29-1 with TRBJ2-7, with a tentative D call TRBD2 (6 bases). The V and J ends lost 4 bases and 0 bases respectively, with 7 bases between them. The CDR3 runs 12 residues. Germline CDR1 is SQVTM and CDR2 is ANQGSEA.

The V call is TRBV19, the J call TRBJ1-2; 8 positions agree with TRBD1. The CDR3 is 17 amino acids. Germline V CDR1 and CDR2: LNHDA, SQIVND (reference sequence). The V and J ends lost 3 bases and 4 bases, in that order; junction bases with no gene match: 13. In DNA form, the CDR3 reads TGTGCCAGTAGTATCGGGGGAATGAATCAGGGGGCCTATGGCTACACCTTC. As protein: CASSIGGMNQGAYGYTF.

The count of this clone is one. This chain connects TRBV5-1 to TRBJ2-5; tentative D call: TRBD1 (5 bases). The CDR3 runs 14 residues. Germline V lookup: CDR1 SGHRS, CDR2 YFSETQ. V was cut by 0 bases and J by 4 bases, with 10 bases left in between. CDR3 nucleotides: TGCGCCAGCAGCTTGGGGGCAGGGCCAGAGACCCAGTACTTC. Protein sequence: CASSLGAGPETQYF.

The rearrangement joins TRBV10-3 to TRBJ2-2, with TRBD1 matching 7 bases. The junction had 7 bases not matched to a gene; V was cut back by 7 bases and J by 5 bases. Germline loops: CDR1 ENHRY, CDR2 SYGVKD. The CDR3 has 14 amino acids. In nucleotides, the CDR3 is TGTGCCATCAAGAGGGACAGATCGACCGGGGAGCTGTTTTTT. Translation gives CAIKRDRSTGELFF.

The CDR3 region has the DNA TGCGCCAGCAGCCAAGATCTGGGGGGACGGGGACCCTACGAGCAGTACTTC. Protein: CASSQDLGGRGPYEQYF. The chain is built from TRBV4-1 and TRBJ2-7; D may be TRBD2 (6 bases). The V and J ends lost 0 bases and 2 bases respectively, with 17 bases between them. This CDR3 has 17 amino acids. Germline CDR1 MGHRA, CDR2 YSYEKL.

The gene calls are TRBV5-1 and TRBJ2-1, with D perhaps matching TRBD2 (5 bases). This CDR3 contains 13 residues. Per germline, CDR1 SGHRS and CDR2 YFSETQ. The V end lost 1 base, the J end lost 10 bases, and 12 bases lay between the germline ends. CDR3 sequence reads: CASSLFPEREQFF. As DNA, the CDR3 is TGCGCCAGCAGCTTGTTTCCAGAGCGGGAGCAGTTCTTC.

The chain carries TRBV27 and TRBJ1-1; no reliable D call. The CDR3 has 14 amino acids. CDR1 is MNHEY and CDR2 is SMNVEV in the germline V gene (reference sequence). With 5 bases removed from V and 1 base from J, the gap between germline ends came to 11 bases. DNA of the CDR3: TGTGCCAGCAGTAGAGGGTTTGGGAACACTGAAGCTTTCTTT. Amino acids: CASSRGFGNTEAFF.

J is TRBJ2-1 and V is TRBV7-2; D possibly corresponds to TRBD2 (5 bases). Trimming pared 4 bases from V and 3 bases from J, leaving 19 bases between. The CDR3 is 17 amino acids. The germline gives CDR1 SGHTA, CDR2 FQGNSA. CDR3 DNA: TGTGCCAGCAGCTCTCACCGGTCCAGGACTTTCTACAATGAGCAGTTCTTC. Encoded protein: CASSSHRSRTFYNEQFF. The variable domain in full, completed from reference TRBV7-2 and TRBJ2-1, reads GAGVSQSPSNKVTEKGKDVELRCDPISGHTALYWYRQSLGQGLEFLIYFQGNSAPDKSGLPSDRFSAERTGGSVSTLTIQRTQQEDSAVYLCASSSHRSRTFYNEQFFGPGTRLTVL.

The chain links TRBV18 to TRBJ2-7; tentatively, D is TRBD2 (5 bases). The ends were cut back, 2 bases at V and 7 bases at J, with 12 bases in the middle. The germline V gene encodes CDR1 KGHSH and CDR2 LQKENI. The length of the CDR3 is 13 residues. CDR3 amino acids: CASSPSRGPEQYF. The DNA of the CDR3 is TGTGCCAGCTCACCAAGTCGCGGGCCAGAGCAGTACTTC.

The chain employs TRBV7-2 and TRBJ1-5; TRBD1 aligns across 7 bases. The CDR3 is 17 residues long. J gave up 2 bases and V 0 bases, and 7 bases lay outside the gene matches. The germline gives CDR1 SGHTA, CDR2 FQGNSA. CDR3 in DNA: TGTGCCAGCAGCTTAGCCGGAACAGGGGTTGGCAATCAGCCCCAGCATTTT. Translating it yields CASSLAGTGVGNQPQHF.

This chain uses TRBV7-2 with TRBJ2-1, with TRBD2 identical over 12 bases. V lost 6 bases, J lost 7 bases, and 13 bases stayed unmatched. Germline V lookup: CDR1 SGHTA, CDR2 FQGNSA. The CDR3 is 17 residues long. In DNA form, the CDR3 reads TGTGCCAGCAGTCAGCGCTCGGGACTAGCGGGCTTAAATGAGCAGTTCTTC. Translation: CASSQRSGLAGLNEQFF.

The chain is built from TRBV4-1 and TRBJ2-3; 15 positions agree with TRBD2. Germline V gene sequence: CDR1 MGHRA, CDR2 YSYEKL. This CDR3 is built from 19 residues. With 0 bases clipped from V and 5 bases from J, the junction kept 9 bases outside the gene matches. CDR3 in DNA: TGCGCCAGCAGCCAAGATTCAGGACTAGCGGGGGGGCCCATAGATACGCAGTATTTT. It specifies CASSQDSGLAGGPIDTQYF.

The chain recombines TRBV6-1 with TRBJ2-5, with 9 nucleotides matching TRBD2. V was pared by 2 bases and J by 2 bases, with 0 bases of the junction left unmatched. Germline values: CDR1 MNHNS, CDR2 SASEGT. CDR3 length: 14 residues. As DNA, the CDR3 is TGTGCCAGCAGTGAAAGCGGGGGGCAAGAGACCCAGTACTTC. Its protein is CASSESGGQETQYF.